This T cell receptor (beta chain) was sequenced during a study of T-cell memory formation after mild COVID-19. Study-wide background: Largely, TCR clusters stayed within a single donor.

The CDR3 runs 11 residues. The V end lost 11 bases, the J end lost 7 bases, and 15 bases lay between the germline ends. CDR1 and CDR2 from the germline V gene are SEHNR and FQNEAQ (reference sequence). General study findings and limits: CD4+ clones that contracted lay mainly in CM and EM; CD8+ ones lay in EMRA. Some clones that responded were present in memory (sampled pre-infection), which suggests cross-reactive memory joined.

This clonotype showed up just a few times. The antigen is undetermined. TCRdb reprocessed the 5' RACE reads via MiXCR and lists one record per CDR3 protein. This repertoire shows about 270,000 distinct CDR3 sequences, around 15% found once; its top ten account for more than 20%. Specimen: PBMCs or a T cell subset sorted from them (not recorded which). The sequence derives from a man younger than 35 who had mild COVID-19 (a few samples of this study predate the infection). Cell type and time point are not known. The gene calls are TRBV7-9 and TRBJ2-7; D is undetermined. The CDR3 loop reads CAVTLRGEQYF. The DNA for the CDR3 is TGTGCCGTCACTCTTCGTGGGGAGCAGTACTTC. Full variable domain (remainder filled in from reference TRBV7-9 and TRBJ2-7): DTGVSQNPRHKITKRGQNVTFRCDPISEHNRLYWYRQTLGQGPEFLTYFQNEAQLEKSRLLSDRFSAERPKGSFSTLEIQRTEQGDSAMYLCAVTLRGEQYFGPGTRLTVT.